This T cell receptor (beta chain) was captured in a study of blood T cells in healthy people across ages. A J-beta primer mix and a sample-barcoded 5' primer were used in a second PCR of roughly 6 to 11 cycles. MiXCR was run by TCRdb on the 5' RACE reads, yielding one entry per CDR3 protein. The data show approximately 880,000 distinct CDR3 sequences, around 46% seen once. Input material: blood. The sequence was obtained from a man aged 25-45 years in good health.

In nucleotides, the CDR3 is TGCAGTGCTAGTAAGGGACTAGCGGGGGGCCATAAAAGCACAGATACGCAGTATTTT. Translated, it gives CSASKGLAGGHKSTDTQYF. The V call is TRBV20-1, the J call TRBJ2-3; 15 bases agree with TRBD2. V was clipped by 3 bases and J by 0 bases; unmatched bases: 10. Germline V gives CDR1 DFQATT, CDR2 SNEGSKA (reference sequence). The CDR3 extends over 19 amino acids.